This TCR beta chain originates from a study of cytomegalovirus exposure and HLA in healthy donors. The CDR3 spans 16 residues. Trimming left V 4 bases short and J 6 bases short, with 21 bases between. Germline V CDR1 and CDR2: MGHRA, YSYEKL. TCRdb keeps only in-frame clones here, not all; method: immunoSEQ multiplex PCR. The table records 250,000 or so clones, around 90% of them present only once. The sequence derives from a woman aged 18-35 years in good health and CMV-seronegative. The sample comprised PBMCs. V gene TRBV4-1 combines with J gene TRBJ1-1; unclear D gene. CDR3 amino acids: CASSPPVGGLRSEAFF. The CDR3 region has the DNA TGCGCCAGCAGCCCTCCGGTCGGAGGCCTAAGATCTGAAGCTTTCTTT.